These 24 T cell receptor beta chains were sequenced from one sample in a study of CD8 T cells in ankylosing spondylitis. Study-wide results and caveats: The study identified a TCR beta motif of under ten highly homologous variants that appeared characteristic of ankylosing spondylitis blood.

TCRdb re-analysed the 5' RACE reads in MiXCR, keeping a single row per CDR3 protein. There are about 330,000 distinct CDR3 sequences in the sample; around 7.6% occur only once, and more than 12% lies in the top ten. These receptors lack a known antigen. The sample was blood, either unsorted or a sorted T cell fraction (not recorded which). The origin of the receptors is a male donor with ankylosing spondylitis.

This clonotype was counted many times. The gene calls are TRBV18 and TRBJ2-2; no clear D. With 8 bases removed from V and 1 base from J, the gap between germline ends came to 8 bases. The CDR3 contains 13 residues. CDR1 and CDR2 from the germline V gene are KGHSH and LQKENI. CDR3 amino acids: CASSPGNTGELFF. Here the CDR3 DNA reads TGTGCCAGCAGCCCTGGGAACACCGGGGAGCTGTTTTTT.

The chain links TRBV6-2 or TRBV6-3 to TRBJ2-7, with unresolved D. V was shortened by 8 bases and J by 1 base, with 9 bases between the two germline ends. This CDR3 has 12 residues. Germline values: CDR1 MNHEY, CDR2 SVGEGT. Here the CDR3 reads CASRTVSYEQYF. The DNA for the CDR3 is TGTGCCAGCCGGACCGTGTCCTACGAGCAGTACTTC.

This clonotype came up many times. This rearrangement joins TRBV9 to TRBJ2-3; D is perhaps TRBD1 (5 bases). CDR1 and CDR2 from the germline V gene are SGDLS and YYNGEE. The CDR3 runs 14 residues. Trimming removed 0 bases at V and 0 bases at J, with 5 bases between. Here the CDR3 DNA reads TGTGCCAGCAGCGTAGAGGGGAGCACAGATACGCAGTATTTT. Its protein is CASSVEGSTDTQYF. Combining the CDR3 with reference TRBV9 and TRBJ2-3 gives the whole variable domain DSGVTQTPKHLITATGQRVTLRCSPRSGDLSVYWYQQSLDQGLQFLIQYYNGEERAKGNILERFSAQQFPDLHSELNLSSLELGDSALYFCASSVEGSTDTQYFGPGTRLTVL.

The chain combines TRBV12-3 or TRBV12-4 with TRBJ2-7, with 10 bases fitting TRBD1. The CDR3 runs 14 residues. V was pared by 5 bases and J by 3 bases, with 4 bases of the junction left unmatched. CDR3: CASSPRDRGYEQYF. The CDR3 coding sequence is TGTGCCAGCAGTCCTCGGGACAGGGGCTACGAGCAGTACTTC.

V is TRBV20-1 and J is TRBJ1-1, with 9 bases identical to TRBD1. The ends lost 1 base at V and 4 bases at J; junction bases unmatched: 4. Germline V CDR1 and CDR2: DFQATT, SNEGSKA (reference sequence). The CDR3 has 14 amino acids. The CDR3 sequence: CSARGDRVFTEAFF. CDR3 DNA sequence: TGCAGTGCTAGAGGGGACAGGGTGTTCACTGAAGCTTTCTTT.

This clonotype was seen more than once but under ten times. The chain uses TRBV4-1 and TRBJ1-1; D remains ambiguous. V was shortened by 0 bases and J by 1 base, with 15 bases between the two germline ends. Germline CDR1 reads MGHRA; CDR2 reads YSYEKL. CDR3 length: 17 residues. The CDR3 coding sequence is TGCGCCAGCAGCCAAGATCTTGTCCGAGCGAGGAACACTGAAGCTTTCTTT. It translates to CASSQDLVRARNTEAFF.

This clonotype occurred a few times. The chain uses TRBV27 and TRBJ2-1, with D tentatively TRBD1 (6 bases). Germline CDR1 MNHEY, CDR2 SMNVEV (reference sequence). This CDR3 is built from 14 residues. V dropped 4 bases and J dropped 3 bases, with 10 bases sitting between them. DNA for the CDR3: TGTGCCAGCAGTTCCGCACAGGGCTACAATGAGCAGTTCTTC. Translated, it gives CASSSAQGYNEQFF.

There are a few counts of this clonotype. V usage is TRBV10-3 and J usage is TRBJ2-1; TRBD2 aligns across 7 bases. Germline V gene lookup returns CDR1 ENHRY and CDR2 SYGVKD. After removal of 6 bases from V and 0 bases from J, the junction contained 8 bases not matched to a gene. The CDR3 spans 16 residues. The DNA of the CDR3 is TGTGCCATCAGGGAGAATAGCGGGTACTCCTACAATGAGCAGTTCTTC. This encodes CAIRENSGYSYNEQFF.

This clonotype has just a few counts. V usage is TRBV11-1 and J usage is TRBJ2-1, with 14 bases matching TRBD2. This CDR3 is 15 amino acids long. The germline gives CDR1 SGHAT, CDR2 FQDESV (reference sequence). J was trimmed by 7 bases and V by 5 bases; bases with no gene match: 4. The CDR3, as DNA: TGTGCCAGCAGCCGACTAGCGGGAGGGTTGAATGAGCAGTTCTTC. This translates into CASSRLAGGLNEQFF. The variable domain in full, with the rest retrieved from reference TRBV11-1 and TRBJ2-1, is EAEVAQSPRYKITEKSQAVAFWCDPISGHATLYWYRQILGQGPELLVQFQDESVVDDSQLPKDRFSAERLKGVDSTLKIQPAELGDSAMYLCASSRLAGGLNEQFFGPGTRLTVL.

This clonotype was observed a few times. J is TRBJ2-4 and V is TRBV12-3 or TRBV12-4; TRBD1 is a possible D gene (5 bases). The V end was cut by 6 bases, the J end by 1 base, with 13 bases between. The CDR3 has 15 residues. Here the CDR3 DNA reads TGTGCCAGCAGCTCAGGGTTCGTGGCCAAAAACATTCAGTACTTC. It is translated as CASSSGFVAKNIQYF.

This clonotype came up many times. The J gene is TRBJ2-2, the V gene TRBV5-1; 10 bases are a match to TRBD2. The CDR3 is 15 residues long. CDR1 SGHRS and CDR2 YFSETQ come from the germline V gene. With 2 bases clipped from V and 5 bases from J, the junction kept 3 bases outside the gene matches. The CDR3 region has the DNA TGCGCCAGCAGCTTTGGGACTAGCGTTACCGGGGAGCTGTTTTTT. Translated: CASSFGTSVTGELFF. Complete variable domain (other parts from reference TRBV5-1 and TRBJ2-2): KAGVTQTPRYLIKTRGQQVTLSCSPISGHRSVSWYQQTPGQGLQFLFEYFSETQRNKGNFPGRFSGRQFSNSRSEMNVSTLELGDSALYLCASSFGTSVTGELFFGEGSRLTVL.

The J gene is TRBJ1-4, the V gene TRBV5-1; D possibly corresponds to TRBD1 (6 bases). Per germline, CDR1 SGHRS and CDR2 YFSETQ. V was pared by 4 bases and J by 4 bases, with 8 bases between. The CDR3 has 13 amino acids. The CDR3 protein is CASSLDSNEKLFF. The CDR3 DNA reads as TGCGCCAGCAGCCTGGACAGTAATGAAAAACTGTTTTTT. The full variable domain, rest sourced from reference TRBV5-1 and TRBJ1-4, is KAGVTQTPRYLIKTRGQQVTLSCSPISGHRSVSWYQQTPGQGLQFLFEYFSETQRNKGNFPGRFSGRQFSNSRSEMNVSTLELGDSALYLCASSLDSNEKLFFGSGTQLSVL.

This clonotype was found a few times. The rearrangement uses TRBV20-1 and TRBJ2-7; D is unresolved. The CDR3 loop spans 14 amino acids. Germline values: CDR1 DFQATT, CDR2 SNEGSKA (reference sequence). Trimming shortened V by 3 bases and J by 0 bases, and 12 bases separated the two germline ends. The CDR3 coding sequence is TGCAGTGCTAGCTGGTTAGGACCCTCCTACGAGCAGTACTTC. Residues: CSASWLGPSYEQYF.

This clonotype has just a few counts. The rearrangement uses TRBV20-1 and TRBJ2-3, with D maybe TRBD2 (6 bases). The ends were cut back, 1 base at V and 5 bases at J, with 16 bases in the middle. CDR1 is DFQATT and CDR2 is SNEGSKA in the germline V gene (reference sequence). There are 15 residues in the CDR3. CDR3 amino acids: CSARAGWGDRDTQYF. CDR3 nucleotide sequence: TGCAGTGCTAGAGCCGGTTGGGGGGATAGAGATACGCAGTATTTT.

This clonotype was picked up many times. The genes are TRBV28 and TRBJ1-3; tentatively, D is TRBD1 (5 bases). V lost 10 bases and J lost 0, with 16 bases in between. Germline CDR1 reads MDHEN; CDR2 reads SYDVKM. The CDR3 totals 15 residues. The CDR3 DNA follows: TGTGCCACCTTGGGGGGGGACCTCTCTGGAAACACCATATATTTT. Translating it yields CATLGGDLSGNTIYF.

The table lists this clonotype with a few counts. The chain carries TRBV24-1 and TRBJ2-5; D remains ambiguous. The CDR3 is 13 amino acids. Germline V gene data show CDR1 as KGHDR and CDR2 as SFDVKD. V shed 2 bases and J shed 5 bases, with 8 bases lying between them. The CDR3 DNA reads as TGTGCCACCAGTGATTCCGGGCGTGAGACCCAGTACTTC. Its translation is CATSDSGRETQYF.

This clonotype has a handful of counts. The chain has TRBV20-1 and TRBJ2-2; 9 nucleotides align to TRBD2. CDR3 length: 15 amino acids. In germline, CDR1 is DFQATT, CDR2 SNEGSKA (reference sequence). Unmatched junction bases numbered 10, after V lost 4 bases and J lost 7 bases. The CDR3 protein is CSAKMAGGLGGELFF. The CDR3 nucleotides read TGCAGTGCTAAGATGGCGGGAGGGCTAGGCGGGGAGCTGTTTTTT.

This clonotype was seen only a few times. The rearrangement uses TRBV7-3 and TRBJ2-3; D gene unclear. This CDR3 comprises 14 residues. Looked up from germline, CDR1 is SGHTA and CDR2 is FQGTGA. The germline V and J ends were trimmed by 5 bases and 1 base, with 10 bases remaining between them. The CDR3 DNA sequence: TGTGCCAGCAGCGCAACACTGCGCACAGATACGCAGTATTTT. It codes for CASSATLRTDTQYF.

This clonotype was seen a few times. The J gene is TRBJ1-5, the V gene TRBV3-1; D gene uncertain. From germline, CDR1 is LGHDT and CDR2 YNNKEL (reference sequence). The CDR3 loop spans 14 amino acids. V shed 2 bases and J shed 4 bases, with 9 bases lying between them. The CDR3 reads CASSQLPDNQPQHF. CDR3 sequence (DNA): TGTGCCAGCAGCCAATTACCAGATAATCAGCCCCAGCATTTT.

This clonotype was counted ten times or more. The chain couples TRBV12-3 or TRBV12-4 to TRBJ2-5, with D perhaps TRBD2 (7 bases). Trimming pared 5 bases from V and 5 bases from J, leaving 18 bases between. The CDR3 runs 15 residues. The CDR3 here is CASSPERGGSETQYF. The CDR3 nucleotides read TGTGCCAGCAGTCCCGAGAGGGGGGGGTCGGAGACCCAGTACTTC.

A few counts support this clonotype. This chain links TRBV27 with TRBJ2-1; D is ambiguous. The CDR3 spans 15 residues. V gave up 1 base and J gave up 2 bases, with 9 bases separating them. Germline V CDR1 and CDR2: MNHEY, SMNVEV (reference sequence). The CDR3 DNA reads as TGTGCCAGCAGTTTATTCCTACCTGCCTACAATGAGCAGTTCTTC. It yields the protein CASSLFLPAYNEQFF.

There are many counts of this clonotype. The rearrangement uses TRBV20-1 and TRBJ2-1, with 8 bases matching TRBD2. Germline CDR1 and CDR2: DFQATT and SNEGSKA (reference sequence). With 0 bases clipped from V and 6 bases from J, the junction kept 4 bases outside the gene matches. The length of the CDR3 is 14 residues. In DNA form, the CDR3 reads TGCAGTGCTAGAGACCAAGGACTAGCCAATGAGCAGTTCTTC. Its protein is CSARDQGLANEQFF.

This clonotype has at least ten counts. The rearrangement joins TRBV2 to TRBJ2-3; D not certain. The CDR3 has 12 amino acids. V dropped 3 bases and J dropped 2 bases, with 3 bases sitting between them. Germline-derived CDR1 and CDR2 are SNHLY and FYNNEI. Written as DNA, the CDR3 is TGTGCCAGCAGTGAGATCACAGATACGCAGTATTTT. Translation gives CASSEITDTQYF.

This clonotype was detected a few times. V is TRBV4-1 and J is TRBJ1-1, with D possibly TRBD1 on 5 matching bases. Trimming took off 0 bases at V and 4 bases at J, with 15 bases between the two ends. Per the germline V gene, CDR1 is MGHRA and CDR2 is YSYEKL. The CDR3 runs to 16 residues. The CDR3 nucleotides are TGCGCCAGCAGCCAAGACGTCGGCAGGGTGGGCACTGAAGCTTTCTTT. Translation gives CASSQDVGRVGTEAFF.